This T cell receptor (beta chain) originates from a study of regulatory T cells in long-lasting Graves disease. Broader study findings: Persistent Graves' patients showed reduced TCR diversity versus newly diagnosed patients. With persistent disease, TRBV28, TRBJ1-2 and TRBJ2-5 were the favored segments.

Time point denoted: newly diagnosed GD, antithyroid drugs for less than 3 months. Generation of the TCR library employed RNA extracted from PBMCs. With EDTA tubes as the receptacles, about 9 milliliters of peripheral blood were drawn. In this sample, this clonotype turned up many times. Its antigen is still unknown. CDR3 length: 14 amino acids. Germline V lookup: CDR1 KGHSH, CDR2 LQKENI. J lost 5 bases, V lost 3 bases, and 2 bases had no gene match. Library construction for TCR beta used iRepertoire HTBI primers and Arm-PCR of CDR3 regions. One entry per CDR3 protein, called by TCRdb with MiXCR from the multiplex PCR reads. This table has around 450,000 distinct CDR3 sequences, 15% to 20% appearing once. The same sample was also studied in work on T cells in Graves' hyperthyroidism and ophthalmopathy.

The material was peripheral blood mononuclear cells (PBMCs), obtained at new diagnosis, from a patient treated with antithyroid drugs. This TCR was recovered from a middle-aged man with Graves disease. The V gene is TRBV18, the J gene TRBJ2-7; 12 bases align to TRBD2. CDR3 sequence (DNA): TGTGCCAGCTCACCGACTAGCGGGAGTCACGAGCAGTACTTC. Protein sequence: CASSPTSGSHEQYF.